These T cell receptor beta chains were read from a single sample in a study of blood T cell repertoires in COVID-19. Sequencing used immunoSEQ multiplex PCR; TCRdb keeps in-frame clones, though not all of them. The sample lists about 160,000 clones, 84% occurring once. The material sequenced was peripheral blood. These receptor sequences come from a man in his 70s with acute or convalescent COVID-19. Both conserved end residues are part of each CDR3. The D gene is left open where the match is weak. A clone size is listed for some rows: how often the clone was seen (once, few, many), or a class if it is expanded.

size: NA
J: TRBJ1-2
V: TRBV9
D: TRBD1
DNA: TGTGCCAGCAGCCCTCAGACAGGGGATTATGGCTACACCTTC
CDR3: CASSPQTGDYGYTF

size: NA
J: TRBJ1-1
V: TRBV25-1
D: NA
DNA: TGTGCCAGCAGTGAATATAGAGGGGGTCCCGCTGAAGCTTTCTTT
CDR3: CASSEYRGGPAEAFF

size: NA
J: TRBJ2-4
V: TRBV7-9
D: TRBD1
DNA: TGTGCCAGCAGCTTAGTCATGGCGGGGCAGGGGGCTGTTCAGTACTTC
CDR3: CASSLVMAGQGAVQYF

size: NA
J: TRBJ2-1
V: TRBV19
D: TRBD2
DNA: TGTGCCAGTAGCCCTCGGGCGGGAGCTTTACATGAGCAGTTCTTC
CDR3: CASSPRAGALHEQFF

size: NA
J: TRBJ1-2
V: TRBV3-1/TRBV3-2
D: NA
DNA: TGTGCCAGCAGCCAGGTCCACGGGAGCTATGGCTACACCTTC
CDR3: CASSQVHGSYGYTF

size: NA
J: TRBJ1-1
V: TRBV7-2
D: NA
DNA: TGTGCCAGCAGCTCACAGGAAGGCACTGAAGCTTTCTTT
CDR3: CASSSQEGTEAFF

size: NA
J: TRBJ1-1
V: TRBV3-1/TRBV3-2
D: TRBD1
DNA: TGTGCCAGCAGCCAAGGGGACAGGGGCCCTCGGGCCTTCTTT
CDR3: CASSQGDRGPRAFF

size: NA
J: TRBJ2-5
V: TRBV24-1
D: NA
DNA: TGTGCCACCACCTCCGGGACACAGGAGACCCAGTACTTC
CDR3: CATTSGTQETQYF

size: NA
J: TRBJ2-3
V: TRBV4-2
D: NA
DNA: TGTGCCAGCAGCCAAGACGGCAGCCTAGGAATCCCACCCACAGATACGCAGTATTTT
CDR3: CASSQDGSLGIPPTDTQYF

size: NA
J: TRBJ2-5
V: TRBV4-1
D: TRBD2
DNA: TGCGCCAGCAGCCAGGGGCTAGCGGCGAACCAAGAGACCCAGTACTTC
CDR3: CASSQGLAANQETQYF

size: NA
J: TRBJ1-5
V: TRBV6-5
D: NA
DNA: TGTGCCAGCATCAGTACAGGGAGTAATCAGCCCCAGCATTTT
CDR3: CASISTGSNQPQHF

size: NA
J: TRBJ2-3
V: TRBV28
D: TRBD2
DNA: TGTGCCAGCAGTTTGGGGCGGGAGCCCTATAGGCAGTATTTT
CDR3: CASSLGREPYRQYF

size: NA
J: TRBJ1-1
V: TRBV4-2
D: NA
DNA: TGTGCCAGCAGCAAAGGGGAGGGGCCGAACACTGAAGCTTTCTTT
CDR3: CASSKGEGPNTEAFF

size: few
J: TRBJ2-5
V: TRBV5-1
D: TRBD1
DNA: TGCGCCAGCAGCCCGGGGACAGGGGTCCAAAAGACCCAGTACTTC
CDR3: CASSPGTGVQKTQYF

size: NA
J: TRBJ1-2
V: TRBV12-3/TRBV12-4
D: NA
DNA: TGTGCCAGCAGTCCGGGGACAAGCTATGGCTACACCTTC
CDR3: CASSPGTSYGYTF

size: NA
J: TRBJ1-3
V: TRBV7-3
D: TRBD1
DNA: TGTGCCAGCAGCTCCCGACAGGGCTCTGGAAACACCATATATTTT
CDR3: CASSSRQGSGNTIYF

size: NA
J: TRBJ1-2
V: TRBV28
D: NA
DNA: TGTGCCAGCAGGCCGCCGGGGGGCGTCTATGGCTACACCTTC
CDR3: CASRPPGGVYGYTF

size: once
J: TRBJ2-3
V: TRBV27
D: TRBD1
DNA: TGTGCCAGCAGTTTGGTACTGGGACAGCCTCAGTATTTT
CDR3: CASSLVLGQPQYF

size: NA
J: TRBJ2-3
V: TRBV5-1
D: NA
DNA: TGCGCCAGCAGCTACCAAGGGAGGCGGCCCACAGATACGCAGTATTTT
CDR3: CASSYQGRRPTDTQYF

size: NA
J: TRBJ1-1
V: TRBV9
D: NA
DNA: TGTGCCAGCAGCGTAGTTTCTGTGAACACTGAAGCTTTCTTT
CDR3: CASSVVSVNTEAFF

size: NA
J: TRBJ2-5
V: TRBV2
D: NA
DNA: TGTGCCAGCAGTGGGCAGGGGCGCGCCCGGGAGACCCAGTACTTC
CDR3: CASSGQGRARETQYF

size: few
J: TRBJ2-1
V: TRBV3-1/TRBV3-2
D: TRBD2
DNA: TGTGCCAGCAGCCGCGGGACTAGCGGGACCTACAATGAGCAGTTCTTC
CDR3: CASSRGTSGTYNEQFF